The 7 T cell receptor beta chains below were found in one sample sequenced in a study of control samples from healthy donors and cancer patients (dated by TCRdb to the early 2020s). Libraries were constructed by the immunoSEQ multiplex PCR assay. The source is immuneACCESS, and TCRdb retained only in-frame sequences with V and J called. Part of the clones is not carried over; for the studies checked, unresolved V genes explain less than half of this, and the remainder is unexplained. For this sample there are about 160,000 clones; roughly 90% appear just once. The ten largest clones add up to around 11% of the sample. The sequenced material came from blood. The source of these receptors is a man in his thirties or forties in good health.

The chain couples TRBV5-1 to TRBJ1-3, with 8 bases that match TRBD1. Looked up from germline, CDR1 is SGHRS and CDR2 is YFSETQ. J gave up 7 bases and V 7 bases, and 4 bases lay outside the gene matches. The CDR3 length is 12 residues. CDR3 sequence (DNA): TGCGCCAGCTTCCGGGACAGGAACACCATATATTTT. Its protein product is CASFRDRNTIYF.

DNA for the CDR3: TGTGCCAGCAGTTACCAACAGAAGAATCTTTATGGCTACACCTTC. It translates to CASSYQQKNLYGYTF. V and J are TRBV28 and TRBJ1-2; D uncertain. The CDR3 runs 15 residues. The germline CDR1 and CDR2 sequences are MDHEN and SYDVKM. V shed 4 bases and J shed 5 bases, with 17 bases lying between them.

The chain combines TRBV3-1 (or the pseudogene TRBV3-2) with TRBJ1-1; 7 bases are a match to TRBD1. The CDR3 is 14 residues long. J lost 0 bases, V lost 4 bases, and 2 bases had no gene match. Per germline, CDR1 LGHDT and CDR2 YNNKEL (reference sequence). CDR3 coding DNA: TGTGCCAGCAGCCTAGGGACAGTGAACACTGAAGCTTTCTTT. It encodes CASSLGTVNTEAFF.

The chain links TRBV3-1 (or the pseudogene TRBV3-2) to TRBJ2-7; no clear D. Germline V lookup: CDR1 LGHDT, CDR2 YNNKEL (reference sequence). The V end lost 1 base, the J end lost 13 bases, and 11 bases lay between the germline ends. CDR3 length: 11 amino acids. The CDR3 DNA reads as TGTGCCAGCAGCCAAGGTCCCAGGCAATACTTC. Amino acids: CASSQGPRQYF.

This CDR3 is CASTSGYNRNGYTF. CDR3 DNA: TGTGCCAGCACCTCGGGATACAATCGGAATGGCTACACCTTC. The chain couples TRBV7-8 to TRBJ1-2; D is ambiguous. V was pared by 7 bases and J by 6 bases, with 18 bases between. CDR1 is SGHVS and CDR2 is FQNEAQ in the germline V gene. This CDR3 comprises 14 residues.

The chain has TRBV5-1 and TRBJ2-5; TRBD1 is a possible D gene (5 bases). Trimming took off 4 bases at V and 3 bases at J, with 13 bases between the two ends. Germline CDR1 reads SGHRS; CDR2 reads YFSETQ. This CDR3 spans 14 amino acids. The CDR3 reads CASSLTIGEETQYF. The CDR3 DNA is TGCGCCAGCAGCCTAACCATAGGGGAAGAGACCCAGTACTTC.

The rearrangement joins TRBV19 to TRBJ1-5; D not certain. The CDR3 has 13 residues. Germline CDR1 and CDR2: LNHDA and SQIVND (reference sequence). The V end was cut by 2 bases, the J end by 3 bases, with 5 bases between. CDR3 in amino acids: CASSITVNQPQHF. CDR3 nucleotides: TGTGCCAGTAGTATAACAGTCAATCAGCCCCAGCATTTT.